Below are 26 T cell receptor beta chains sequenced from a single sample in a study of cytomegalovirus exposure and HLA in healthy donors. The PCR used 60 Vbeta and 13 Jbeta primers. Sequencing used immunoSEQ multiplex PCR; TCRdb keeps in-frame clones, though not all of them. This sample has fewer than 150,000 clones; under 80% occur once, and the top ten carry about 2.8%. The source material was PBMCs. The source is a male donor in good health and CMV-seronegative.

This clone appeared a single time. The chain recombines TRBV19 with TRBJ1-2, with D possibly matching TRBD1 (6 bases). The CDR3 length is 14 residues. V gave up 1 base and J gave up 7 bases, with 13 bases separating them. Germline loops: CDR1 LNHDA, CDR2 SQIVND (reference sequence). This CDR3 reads CASSIGPGQGGYTF. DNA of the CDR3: TGTGCCAGTAGTATAGGGCCGGGACAAGGTGGCTACACCTTC.

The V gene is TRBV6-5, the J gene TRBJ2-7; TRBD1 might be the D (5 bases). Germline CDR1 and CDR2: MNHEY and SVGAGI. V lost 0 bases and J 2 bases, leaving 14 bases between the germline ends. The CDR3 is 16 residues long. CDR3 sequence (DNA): TGTGCCAGCAGTTACTCGATGAGACAGCGAGCCTACGAGCAGTACTTC. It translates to CASSYSMRQRAYEQYF.

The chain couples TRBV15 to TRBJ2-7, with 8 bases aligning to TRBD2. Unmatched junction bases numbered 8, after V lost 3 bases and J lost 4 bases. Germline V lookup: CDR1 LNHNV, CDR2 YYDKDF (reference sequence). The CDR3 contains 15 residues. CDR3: CATSRVAGPRYEQYF. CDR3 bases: TGTGCCACCAGCAGGGTAGCGGGGCCCCGTTACGAGCAGTACTTC.

CDR3 loop: CASSKQGAEPFSGANVLTF. CDR3 in DNA: TGTGCCAGCAGCAAACAGGGGGCTGAGCCGTTCTCTGGGGCCAACGTCCTGACTTTC. The chain joins TRBV5-4 to TRBJ2-6, with 9 bases fitting TRBD1. V was pared by 4 bases and J by 0 bases, with 11 bases of the junction left unmatched. CDR1 SGHNT and CDR2 YYREEE come from the germline V gene (reference sequence). The CDR3 length is 19 residues. Variable domain in full (rest from reference TRBV5-4 and TRBJ2-6): ETGVTQSPTHLIKTRGQQVTLRCSSQSGHNTVSWYQQALGQGPQFIFQYYREEENGRGNFPPRFSGLQFPNYSSELNVNALELDDSALYLCASSKQGAEPFSGANVLTFGAGSRLTVL.

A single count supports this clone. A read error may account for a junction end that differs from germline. In DNA, the CDR3 is TGTGCTAGCAGCCGATCACAGGGGGCTTATCGTGGCTACACCTTC. This gives the protein CASSRSQGAYRGYTF. V and J are TRBV7-7 and TRBJ1-2, with 9 bases matching TRBD1. CDR1 SSHAT and CDR2 FNYEAQ come from the germline V gene (reference sequence). This CDR3 region has 15 residues. Full variable domain (rest looked up from reference TRBV7-7 and TRBJ1-2): GAGVSQSPRYKVTKRGQDVTLRCDPISSHATLYWYQQALGQGPEFLTYFNYEAQPDKSGLPSDRFSAERPEGSISTLTIQRTEQRDSAMYRCASSRSQGAYRGYTFGSGTRLTVV.

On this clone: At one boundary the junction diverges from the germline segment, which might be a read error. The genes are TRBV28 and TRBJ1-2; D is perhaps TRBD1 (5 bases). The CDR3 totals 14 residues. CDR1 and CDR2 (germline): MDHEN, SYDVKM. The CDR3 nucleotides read TGTGCCAGCAGTCAGCTGGGGGGAAAGAGGGGCTACCCCTTC. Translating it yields CASSQLGGKRGYPF.

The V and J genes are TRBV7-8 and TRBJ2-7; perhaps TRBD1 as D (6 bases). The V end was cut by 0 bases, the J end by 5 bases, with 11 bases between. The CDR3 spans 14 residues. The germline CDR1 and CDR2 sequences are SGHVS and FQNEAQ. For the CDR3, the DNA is TGTGCCAGCAGCTTAGCTAGGGGGTCCAACGAGCAGTACTTC. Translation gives CASSLARGSNEQYF.

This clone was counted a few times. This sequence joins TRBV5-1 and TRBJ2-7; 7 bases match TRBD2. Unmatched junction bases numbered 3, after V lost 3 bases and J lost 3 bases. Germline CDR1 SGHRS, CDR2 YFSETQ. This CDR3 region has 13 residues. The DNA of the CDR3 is TGCGCCAGCAGCTCCGGACTAGTCTACGAGCAGTACTTC. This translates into CASSSGLVYEQYF.

The CDR3 DNA sequence: TGCGCCAGCAGCCGAGTCCTAGCGGGACAAGAGACCCAGTACTTC. This codes for CASSRVLAGQETQYF. The chain has TRBV4-1 and TRBJ2-5; 9 nucleotides match TRBD2. This CDR3 comprises 15 residues. Germline CDR1 reads MGHRA; CDR2 reads YSYEKL. V lost 4 bases, J lost 2 bases, and 5 bases stayed unmatched.

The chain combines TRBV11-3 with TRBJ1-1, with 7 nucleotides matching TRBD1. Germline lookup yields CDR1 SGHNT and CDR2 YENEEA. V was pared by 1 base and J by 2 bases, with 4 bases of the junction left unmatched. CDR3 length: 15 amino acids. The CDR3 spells CASSLGQGVNTEAFF. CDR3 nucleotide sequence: TGTGCCAGCAGCTTAGGGCAGGGGGTCAACACTGAAGCTTTCTTT.

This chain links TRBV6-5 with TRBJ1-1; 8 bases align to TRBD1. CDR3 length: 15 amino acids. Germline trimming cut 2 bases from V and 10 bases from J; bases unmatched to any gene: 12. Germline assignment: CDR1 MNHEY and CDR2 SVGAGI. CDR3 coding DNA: TGTGCCAGCAGTTACGGTCCGACAGGGGACCCTGGAGCTTTCTTT. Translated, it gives CASSYGPTGDPGAFF.

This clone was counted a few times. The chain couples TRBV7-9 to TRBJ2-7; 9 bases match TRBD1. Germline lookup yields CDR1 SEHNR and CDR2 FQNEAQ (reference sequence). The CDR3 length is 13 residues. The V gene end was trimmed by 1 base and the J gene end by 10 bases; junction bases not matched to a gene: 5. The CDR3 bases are TGTGCCAGCAGCTTAGGGGGACAGGGTCCTCAGTACTTC. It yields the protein CASSLGGQGPQYF.

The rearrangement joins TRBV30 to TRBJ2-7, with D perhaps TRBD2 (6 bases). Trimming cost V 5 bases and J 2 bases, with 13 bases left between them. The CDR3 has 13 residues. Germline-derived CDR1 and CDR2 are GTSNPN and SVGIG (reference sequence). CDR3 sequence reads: CAWSTGLPYEQYF. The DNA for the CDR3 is TGTGCCTGGTCAACGGGACTCCCCTACGAGCAGTACTTC.

The CDR3 spells CASSLMFGGQHTEAFF. The CDR3 coding sequence is TGTGCCAGCAGCTTAATGTTCGGGGGACAGCACACTGAAGCTTTCTTT. This chain joins TRBV13 and TRBJ1-1; 7 positions match TRBD1. The trim removed 2 bases at V and 3 bases at J, leaving 9 bases unmatched. The CDR3 contains 16 residues. The V gene's germline CDR1 is PRHDT and CDR2 FYEKMQ (reference sequence). Drawing the rest from reference TRBV13 and TRBJ1-1, the complete variable domain is AAGVIQSPRHLIKEKRETATLKCYPIPRHDTVYWYQQGPGQDPQFLISFYEKMQSDKGSIPDRFSAQQFSDYHSELNMSSLELGDSALYFCASSLMFGGQHTEAFFGQGTRLTVV.

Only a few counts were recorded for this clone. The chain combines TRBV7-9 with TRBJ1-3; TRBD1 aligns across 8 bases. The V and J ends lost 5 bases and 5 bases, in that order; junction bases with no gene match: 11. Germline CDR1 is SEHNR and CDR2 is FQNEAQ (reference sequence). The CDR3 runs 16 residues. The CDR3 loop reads CASSPSQGALRNTIYF. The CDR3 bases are TGTGCCAGCAGCCCAAGCCAGGGGGCTTTACGAAACACCATATATTTT. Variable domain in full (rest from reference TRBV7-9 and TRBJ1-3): DTGVSQNPRHKITKRGQNVTFRCDPISEHNRLYWYRQTLGQGPEFLTYFQNEAQLEKSRLLSDRFSAERPKGSFSTLEIQRTEQGDSAMYLCASSPSQGALRNTIYFGEGSWLTVV.

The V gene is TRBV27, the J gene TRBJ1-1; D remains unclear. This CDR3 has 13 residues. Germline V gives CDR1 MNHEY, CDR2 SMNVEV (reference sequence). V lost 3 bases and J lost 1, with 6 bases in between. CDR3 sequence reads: CASSFAGNTEAFF. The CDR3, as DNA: TGTGCCAGCAGTTTTGCAGGGAACACTGAAGCTTTCTTT.

In DNA form, the CDR3 reads TGTGCCAGTAGTATCGGGACAGATTTTTCCTACGAGCAGTACTTC. This gives the protein CASSIGTDFSYEQYF. This chain uses TRBV19 with TRBJ2-7; 7 nucleotides align to TRBD1. The germline V gene has CDR1 LNHDA and CDR2 SQIVND (reference sequence). Unmatched junction bases numbered 6, after V lost 3 bases and J lost 1 base. CDR3 length: 15 amino acids.

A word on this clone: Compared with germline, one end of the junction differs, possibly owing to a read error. The CDR3 protein is CASSLDREETQYF. The CDR3 DNA sequence: TGTGCTAGCAGCTTAGACCGGGAAGAGACCCAGTACTTC. The chain has TRBV7-7 and TRBJ2-5, with D unclear. Germline CDR1 is SSHAT and CDR2 is FNYEAQ (reference sequence). The CDR3 runs 13 residues.

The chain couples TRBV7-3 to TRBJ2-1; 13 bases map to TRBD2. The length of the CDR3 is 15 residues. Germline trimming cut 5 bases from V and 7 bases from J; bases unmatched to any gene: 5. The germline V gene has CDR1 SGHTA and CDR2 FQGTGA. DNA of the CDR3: TGTGCCAGCAGCATGGGACTAGCGGGATTGAATGAGCAGTTCTTC. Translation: CASSMGLAGLNEQFF. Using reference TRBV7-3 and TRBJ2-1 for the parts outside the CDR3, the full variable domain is GAGVSQTPSNKVTEKGKYVELRCDPISGHTALYWYRQSLGQGPEFLIYFQGTGAADDSGLPNDRFFAVRPEGSVSTLKIQRTERGDSAVYLCASSMGLAGLNEQFFGPGTRLTVL.

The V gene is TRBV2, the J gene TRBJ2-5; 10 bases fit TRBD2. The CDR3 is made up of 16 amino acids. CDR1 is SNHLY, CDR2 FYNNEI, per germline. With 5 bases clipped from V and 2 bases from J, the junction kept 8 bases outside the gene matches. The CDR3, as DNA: TGTGCCAGCAGTTCGATTAGCGGGGGGCGTCAAGAGACCCAGTACTTC. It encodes CASSSISGGRQETQYF.

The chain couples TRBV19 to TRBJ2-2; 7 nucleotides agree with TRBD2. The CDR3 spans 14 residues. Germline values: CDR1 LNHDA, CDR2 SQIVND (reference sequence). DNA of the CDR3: TGTGCGGTGATAGGGAGGGGTAACACCGGGGAGCTGTTTTTT. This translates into CAVIGRGNTGELFF.

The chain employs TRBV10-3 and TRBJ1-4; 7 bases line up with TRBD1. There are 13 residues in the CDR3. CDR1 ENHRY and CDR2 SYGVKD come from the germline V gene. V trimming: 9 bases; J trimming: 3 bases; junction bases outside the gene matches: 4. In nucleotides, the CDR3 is TGTGCCATGGGGACAGATCCTAATGAAAAACTGTTTTTT. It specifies CAMGTDPNEKLFF.

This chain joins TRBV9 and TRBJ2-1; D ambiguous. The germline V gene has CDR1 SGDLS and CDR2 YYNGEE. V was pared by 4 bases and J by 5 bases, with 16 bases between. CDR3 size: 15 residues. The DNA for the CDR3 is TGTGCCAGCAGCCCCGCTCTTTTGACAAACAATGAGCAGTTCTTC. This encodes CASSPALLTNNEQFF.

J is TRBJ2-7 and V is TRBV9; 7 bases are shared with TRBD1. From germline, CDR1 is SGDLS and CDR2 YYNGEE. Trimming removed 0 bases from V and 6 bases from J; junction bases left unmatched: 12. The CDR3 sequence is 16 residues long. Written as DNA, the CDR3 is TGTGCCAGCAGCGTAGCCCCCACAATCGCAGGGGGCGAGCAGTACTTC. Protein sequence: CASSVAPTIAGGEQYF.

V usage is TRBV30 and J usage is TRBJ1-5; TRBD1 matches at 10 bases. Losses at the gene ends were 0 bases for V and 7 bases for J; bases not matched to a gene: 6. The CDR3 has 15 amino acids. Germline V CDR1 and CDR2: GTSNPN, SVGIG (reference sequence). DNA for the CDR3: TGTGCCTGGAGTGTGGGACAGGGGTTGGGACAGCCCCAGCATTTT. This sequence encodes CAWSVGQGLGQPQHF.

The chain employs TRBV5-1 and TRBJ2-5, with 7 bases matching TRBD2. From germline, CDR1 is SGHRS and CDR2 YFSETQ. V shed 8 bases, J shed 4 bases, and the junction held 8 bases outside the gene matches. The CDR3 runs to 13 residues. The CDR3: CASQRGWLETQYF. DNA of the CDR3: TGCGCCAGTCAGCGGGGTTGGTTAGAGACCCAGTACTTC.